Below, 32 T cell receptor beta chains from the same sample are listed, as sequenced in a study of beta chain features in type 1 diabetes. The sequenced template was cDNA made from the entire isolated RNA. Produced via immunoSEQ multiplex PCR; TCRdb's table is partial and in-frame only. The data hold approximately 120,000 clones, with about 40% observed a single time. Sequences were obtained from stem cell memory CD4+ T cells from blood. Receptors originate from a young woman in good health.

V usage is TRBV28 and J usage is TRBJ1-4, with D possibly being TRBD1 (5 bases). Germline V gene sequence: CDR1 MDHEN, CDR2 SYDVKM. V was shortened by 6 bases and J by 8 bases, with 19 bases between the two germline ends. This CDR3 has 15 residues. This chain's CDR3 is CASRPIRELAEKLFF. As DNA, the CDR3 is TGTGCCAGCAGGCCAATCAGGGAATTAGCCGAAAAACTGTTTTTT.

The chain is built from TRBV4-2 and TRBJ1-2; 7 positions match TRBD1. V was pared by 4 bases and J by 1 base, with 6 bases of the junction left unmatched. CDR1 and CDR2 (germline): LGHNA, YNFKEQ. This CDR3 is built from 15 residues. The CDR3 sequence is CASSLRQGINYGYTF. CDR3 nucleotide sequence: TGTGCCAGCAGCCTCCGACAGGGCATTAACTATGGCTACACCTTC.

This rearrangement joins TRBV7-9 to TRBJ2-3; TRBD2 matches at 11 bases. V shed 1 base, J shed 0 bases, and the junction held 0 bases outside the gene matches. CDR3 length: 16 residues. The germline gives CDR1 SEHNR, CDR2 FQNEAQ (reference sequence). CDR3: CASSLGLAGSTDTQYF. The DNA for the CDR3 is TGTGCCAGCAGCTTAGGACTAGCGGGAAGCACAGATACGCAGTATTTT.

This clone showed up just a few times. The chain joins TRBV6-5 to TRBJ1-5; D is unresolved. V lost 8 bases to trimming and J lost 8 bases, with 13 bases between them. Germline assignment: CDR1 MNHEY and CDR2 SVGAGI. This CDR3 has 12 amino acids. In DNA form, the CDR3 reads TGTGCCAGCGGGAGGGAGAGGGAGCCCCAGCATTTT. As protein: CASGREREPQHF.

This sequence joins TRBV30 and TRBJ2-3, with TRBD2 as a possible D gene (8 bases). The CDR3 has 15 amino acids. Germline V CDR1 and CDR2: GTSNPN, SVGIG (reference sequence). The ends were cut back, 5 bases at V and 5 bases at J, with 20 bases in the middle. CDR3 region: CAWGQGGAGEDTQYF. In DNA form, the CDR3 reads TGTGCCTGGGGCCAGGGGGGAGCGGGGGAAGATACGCAGTATTTT.

The rearrangement links TRBV15 to TRBJ1-4; TRBD1 matches 8 bases. The CDR3 has 15 amino acids. The germline gives CDR1 LNHNV, CDR2 YYDKDF (reference sequence). J gave up 8 bases and V 2 bases, and 7 bases lay outside the gene matches. The CDR3 here is CATSRRQGFWEKLFF. The CDR3 DNA sequence: TGTGCCACCAGCAGAAGACAGGGGTTTTGGGAAAAACTGTTTTTT.

The chain recombines TRBV28 with TRBJ2-2; 9 bases line up with TRBD1. V was pared by 6 bases and J by 6 bases, with 5 bases of the junction left unmatched. CDR3 length equals 14 residues. Germline V gene sequence: CDR1 MDHEN, CDR2 SYDVKM. The CDR3 protein is CASRGQGPPGELFF. CDR3 bases: TGTGCCAGCAGGGGACAGGGACCCCCCGGGGAGCTGTTTTTT.

V and J are TRBV7-7 and TRBJ2-2; 13 bases are shared with TRBD2. J lost 5 bases, V lost 5 bases, and 11 bases had no gene match. Germline V gene lookup returns CDR1 SSHAT and CDR2 FNYEAQ (reference sequence). This CDR3 is built from 18 residues. The CDR3, as DNA: TGTGCCAGCAGCCCGGGGACTAGCGGGACTACCCGAACCGGGGAGCTGTTTTTT. Amino acid sequence: CASSPGTSGTTRTGELFF. Full variable domain (remainder filled in from reference TRBV7-7 and TRBJ2-2): GAGVSQSPRYKVTKRGQDVTLRCDPISSHATLYWYQQALGQGPEFLTYFNYEAQPDKSGLPSDRFSAERPEGSISTLTIQRTEQRDSAMYRCASSPGTSGTTRTGELFFGEGSRLTVL.

The chain carries TRBV6-5 and TRBJ1-2; possible D gene TRBD1, 5 bases. V gave up 4 bases and J gave up 8 bases, with 17 bases separating them. The CDR3 sequence is 14 residues long. Germline V gene data show CDR1 as MNHEY and CDR2 as SVGAGI. The DNA for the CDR3 is TGTGCCAGCAGTTTGGCTTACAGGCTTAGCGGCTACACCTTC. Residues: CASSLAYRLSGYTF.

This chain joins TRBV28 and TRBJ2-3; D is unresolved. Germline V gene lookup returns CDR1 MDHEN and CDR2 SYDVKM. With 2 bases removed from V and 4 bases from J, the gap between germline ends came to 4 bases. This CDR3 region has 12 residues. The CDR3 reads CASSLIADTQYF. The CDR3 DNA reads as TGTGCCAGCAGTTTAATCGCAGATACGCAGTATTTT.

V gene TRBV27 combines with J gene TRBJ2-2; the match to TRBD2 covers 9 bases. Germline V gives CDR1 MNHEY, CDR2 SMNVEV (reference sequence). The CDR3 contains 16 residues. Trimming at V came to 7 bases and at J to 5 bases, leaving 11 bases not matched to a gene. CDR3 nucleotide sequence: TGTGCCAGCACCCCCGAAAGCGGGAGGTATACCGGGGAGCTGTTTTTT. Protein product: CASTPESGRYTGELFF.

This sequence joins TRBV5-1 and TRBJ2-2; D gene unclear. Germline values: CDR1 SGHRS, CDR2 YFSETQ. The V gene lost 0 bases and the J gene lost 3 bases, with 9 bases spanning the gap. This CDR3 comprises 15 residues. The CDR3, as DNA: TGCGCCAGCAGCTTGGGGAGTCGGCACACCGGGGAGCTGTTTTTT. Translated: CASSLGSRHTGELFF.

The chain couples TRBV30 to TRBJ2-5; D gene ambiguous. TRBJ2-7 explains the end of the DNA better; the J call may be wrong. The germline CDR1 and CDR2 sequences are GTSNPN and SVGIG (reference sequence). The CDR3 runs 14 residues. In DNA, the CDR3 is TGTGCCTGGAGTCTAGATAATGTAATAGACGAGCAGTACTTC. As protein: CAWSLDNVIDEQYF.

This clone was counted between two and nine times. The chain has TRBV7-9 and TRBJ1-1; 7 bases are shared with TRBD1. The length of the CDR3 is 14 residues. The ends lost 6 bases at V and 0 bases at J; junction bases unmatched: 4. CDR1 and CDR2 from the germline V gene are SEHNR and FQNEAQ (reference sequence). The CDR3 is CASRRGQMNTEAFF. The CDR3 DNA sequence: TGTGCCAGCAGAAGGGGACAGATGAACACTGAAGCTTTCTTT.

This clone was counted only a few times. The gene calls are TRBV4-3 and TRBJ1-1; the D is unclear. Trimming pared 0 bases from V and 9 bases from J, leaving 11 bases between. The CDR3 covers 13 residues. The germline gives CDR1 LGHNA, CDR2 YSLEER. As DNA, the CDR3 is TGCGCCAGCAGCCAAGATAGCACGCTGAAAGCTTTCTTT. Translation: CASSQDSTLKAFF.

In its sample, this clone was seen a few times. V gene TRBV9 combines with J gene TRBJ2-5, with D possibly TRBD2 on 5 matching bases. With 7 bases removed from V and 4 bases from J, the gap between germline ends came to 11 bases. The CDR3 consists of 12 residues. Germline V gives CDR1 SGDLS, CDR2 YYNGEE. Here the CDR3 reads CASGPGLETQYF. CDR3 in DNA: TGTGCCAGCGGTCCGGGGTTAGAGACCCAGTACTTC.

V is TRBV18 and J is TRBJ2-7; TRBD2 aligns across 13 bases. CDR3 length equals 14 residues. With 6 bases clipped from V and 5 bases from J, the junction kept 4 bases outside the gene matches. Germline CDR1 reads KGHSH; CDR2 reads LQKENI. This CDR3 is CASSPGLAGDEQYF. In nucleotides, the CDR3 is TGTGCCAGCTCCCCCGGACTAGCGGGAGACGAGCAGTACTTC.

The chain recombines TRBV10-2 with TRBJ2-7; D call uncertain. Trimming removed 4 bases from V and 2 bases from J, with 9 bases in between. The V gene's germline CDR1 is WSHSY and CDR2 SAAADI. The CDR3 is made up of 13 amino acids. CDR3 amino acids: CASSVQHPYEQYF. CDR3 DNA: TGCGCCAGCAGTGTACAGCACCCCTACGAGCAGTACTTC.

This clone was observed a few times. This chain links TRBV5-1 with TRBJ1-2; D not resolved. The CDR3 length is 13 residues. The V gene's germline CDR1 is SGHRS and CDR2 YFSETQ. Deletions cut 0 bases from V and 5 bases from J, with 8 bases between. In DNA, the CDR3 is TGCGCCAGCAGCTTGGCGGCGGATTATGGCTACACCTTC. Residues: CASSLAADYGYTF.

This chain connects TRBV18 to TRBJ1-3, with D unresolved. CDR1 is KGHSH and CDR2 is LQKENI in the germline V gene. V was pared by 3 bases and J by 0 bases, with 6 bases between. This CDR3 has 14 residues. The CDR3 DNA reads TGTGCCAGCTCACCCCGGGACTCTGGAAACACCATATATTTT. Its protein is CASSPRDSGNTIYF.

A single count supports this clone. V is TRBV2 and J is TRBJ1-4, with TRBD1 matching over 7 bases. The CDR3 sequence is 12 residues long. Losses at the gene ends were 7 bases for V and 12 bases for J; bases not matched to a gene: 8. Germline CDR1 is SNHLY and CDR2 is FYNNEI. The CDR3 DNA is TGTGCCAGCAATTGGGAGGACAGGCAACTGTTTTTT. Its protein product is CASNWEDRQLFF.

The chain recombines TRBV28 with TRBJ2-7, with D maybe TRBD2 (6 bases). This CDR3 comprises 16 residues. Germline CDR1 and CDR2: MDHEN and SYDVKM. V lost 2 bases, J lost 3 bases, and 17 bases lay in between. CDR3 amino acids: CASSLLGRGSDYEQYF. CDR3 DNA: TGTGCCAGCAGTTTACTTGGGCGGGGCTCCGACTACGAGCAGTACTTC.

This clone was found a few times. The chain links TRBV9 to TRBJ1-2, with D perhaps matching TRBD1 (5 bases). CDR1 SGDLS and CDR2 YYNGEE come from the germline V gene. V lost 7 bases and J lost 2, with 12 bases in between. This CDR3 spans 13 amino acids. CDR3 DNA sequence: TGTGCCAGCTCCAAACAGGCCAACTATGGCTACACCTTC. Protein: CASSKQANYGYTF.

The chain recombines TRBV28 with TRBJ2-3; D gene ambiguous. The CDR3 has 12 residues. V was pared by 2 bases and J by 5 bases, with 5 bases between. Germline V CDR1 and CDR2: MDHEN, SYDVKM. The CDR3 reads CASSLVIDTQYF. CDR3 coding DNA: TGTGCCAGCAGTTTAGTAATAGATACGCAGTATTTT.

This clone was seen more than once but under ten times. The chain employs TRBV11-2 and TRBJ2-1; TRBD1 matches 7 bases. Trimming removed 5 bases from V and 5 bases from J; junction bases left unmatched: 9. The CDR3 is made up of 15 amino acids. Germline CDR1 SGHAT, CDR2 FQNNGV. The CDR3 coding sequence is TGTGCCAGCAGCCCTATAGGGGGCCGAAACAATGAGCAGTTCTTC. Translating gives CASSPIGGRNNEQFF.

This clone was seen a few times. The chain employs TRBV9 and TRBJ2-7; D not resolved. The germline V gene has CDR1 SGDLS and CDR2 YYNGEE. Trimming removed 0 bases at V and 7 bases at J, with 11 bases between. CDR3 size: 13 residues. Here the CDR3 DNA reads TGTGCCAGCAGCGTAGCTCCAGGTCGGGAGCAGTACTTC. Its translation is CASSVAPGREQYF.

The chain recombines TRBV5-4 with TRBJ2-1; unclear D gene. V lost 2 bases to trimming and J lost 9 bases, with 12 bases between them. CDR1 and CDR2 (germline): SGHNT, YYREEE (reference sequence). The CDR3 runs 13 residues. CDR3 nucleotide sequence: TGTGCCAGCAGCTTCCTGCAGCGCGCTGAGCAGTTCTTC. Translated, it gives CASSFLQRAEQFF.

The chain combines TRBV19 with TRBJ2-1; 8 bases fit TRBD2. Germline trimming cut 6 bases from V and 9 bases from J; bases unmatched to any gene: 7. The length of the CDR3 is 13 residues. Germline assignment: CDR1 LNHDA and CDR2 SQIVND (reference sequence). This CDR3 reads CASSPGGASEQFF. CDR3 DNA: TGTGCCAGTAGCCCCGGGGGGGCCTCTGAGCAGTTCTTC.

The chain recombines TRBV5-4 with TRBJ1-2; 7 bases are a match to TRBD1. V lost 1 base and J lost 7; bases outside the gene matches: 4. The CDR3 extends over 13 amino acids. Germline V gene lookup returns CDR1 SGHNT and CDR2 YYREEE (reference sequence). The CDR3: CASSLRGGGGYTF. CDR3 bases: TGTGCCAGCAGCTTGAGAGGGGGCGGTGGCTACACCTTC. Based on the CDR3 plus reference TRBV5-4 and TRBJ1-2, the full variable domain is ETGVTQSPTHLIKTRGQQVTLRCSSQSGHNTVSWYQQALGQGPQFIFQYYREEENGRGNFPPRFSGLQFPNYSSELNVNALELDDSALYLCASSLRGGGGYTFGSGTRLTVV.

This chain uses TRBV29-1 with TRBJ2-7, with 8 nucleotides matching TRBD1. This CDR3 is built from 15 residues. CDR1 and CDR2 from the germline V gene are SQVTM and ANQGSEA. Trimming took 7 bases from V and 4 from J; bases not matched to a gene: 15. CDR3 DNA sequence: TGCAGCGGCCTCGACAGGGGCGATGACCATTACGAGCAGTACTTC. It specifies CSGLDRGDDHYEQYF.

The V call is TRBV25-1, the J call TRBJ2-1, with 8 bases aligning to TRBD2. In germline, CDR1 is MGHDK, CDR2 SYGVNS. The CDR3 extends over 15 amino acids. V shed 3 bases and J 2 bases; nucleotides not matched to a gene: 3. The CDR3 DNA reads as TGTGCCAGCAGTGACGGCGGGAGGCCCTACAATGAGCAGTTCTTC. This codes for CASSDGGRPYNEQFF.

V is TRBV5-1 and J is TRBJ2-2; TRBD1 is a possible D gene (6 bases). Germline V gives CDR1 SGHRS, CDR2 YFSETQ. The CDR3 extends over 13 amino acids. Trimming removed 2 bases from V and 5 bases from J, with 7 bases in between. CDR3 loop: CASSFTGTGELFF. Written as DNA, the CDR3 is TGCGCCAGCAGCTTTACAGGGACCGGGGAGCTGTTTTTT. Together with reference TRBV5-1 and TRBJ2-2, the CDR3 gives the full variable domain: KAGVTQTPRYLIKTRGQQVTLSCSPISGHRSVSWYQQTPGQGLQFLFEYFSETQRNKGNFPGRFSGRQFSNSRSEMNVSTLELGDSALYLCASSFTGTGELFFGEGSRLTVL.